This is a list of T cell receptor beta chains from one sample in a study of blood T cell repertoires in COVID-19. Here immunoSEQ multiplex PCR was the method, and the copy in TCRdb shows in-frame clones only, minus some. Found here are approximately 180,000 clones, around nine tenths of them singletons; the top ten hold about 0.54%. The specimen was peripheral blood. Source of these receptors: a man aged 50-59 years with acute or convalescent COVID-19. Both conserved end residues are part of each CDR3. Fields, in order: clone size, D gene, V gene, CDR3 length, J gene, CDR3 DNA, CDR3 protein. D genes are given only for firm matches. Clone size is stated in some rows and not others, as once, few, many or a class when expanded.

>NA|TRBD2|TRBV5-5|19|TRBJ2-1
TGTGCCAGCAGCTTGTTTCGTAGCGGGAGGGCCAGTGGTATCGATGAGCAGTTCTTC
CASSLFRSGRASGIDEQFF
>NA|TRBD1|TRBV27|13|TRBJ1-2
TGTGCCAGCAGGGGGACAGATACCTATGGCTACACCTTC
CASRGTDTYGYTF
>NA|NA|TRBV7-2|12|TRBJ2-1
TGTGCCAGCAGCGCCGACTCCCCCGTATGGTTCTTC
CASSADSPVWFF
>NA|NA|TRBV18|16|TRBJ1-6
TGTGCCAGCTCACTCGGAGGAACCTCCTATAATTCACCCCTCCACTTT
CASSLGGTSYNSPLHF
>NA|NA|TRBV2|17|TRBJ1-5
TGTGCCAGCAGTGAATTGCGGGGGCGGGCGGGCAATCAGCCCCAGCATTTT
CASSELRGRAGNQPQHF
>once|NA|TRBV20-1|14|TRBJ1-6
TGCAGTGCTAGTAGTCAGGGACTAAATTCACCCCTCCACTTT
CSASSQGLNSPLHF
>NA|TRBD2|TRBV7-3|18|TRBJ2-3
TGTGCCAGCAGCTTAATGGGGACTAGCGGATCTAGCACAGATACGCAGTATTTT
CASSLMGTSGSSTDTQYF
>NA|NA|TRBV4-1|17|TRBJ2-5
TGCGCCAGCAGCCAAGGGGGGGTCGTAGCGGATCAAGAGACCCAGTACTTC
CASSQGGVVADQETQYF
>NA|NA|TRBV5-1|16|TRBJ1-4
TGCGCCAGCAGCTTATCCGGGAGGTCTACTAATGAAAAACTGTTTTTT
CASSLSGRSTNEKLFF
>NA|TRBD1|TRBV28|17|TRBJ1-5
TGTGCCAGCAGTCCACAAGGGACAGCTTATAGCAATCAGCCCCAGCATTTT
CASSPQGTAYSNQPQHF
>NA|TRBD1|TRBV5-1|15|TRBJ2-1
TGCGCCAGCAGCTTGATGACAGGGGTTGGCAATGAGCAGTTCTTC
CASSLMTGVGNEQFF
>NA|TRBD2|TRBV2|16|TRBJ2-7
TGTGCCAGCAGTGACTCACTAGCGGGAGCGGTCTACGAGCAGTACTTC
CASSDSLAGAVYEQYF
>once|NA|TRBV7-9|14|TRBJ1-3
TGTGCCAGCAGCCCCGGGAACTCTGGAAACACCATATATTTT
CASSPGNSGNTIYF
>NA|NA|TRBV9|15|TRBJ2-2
TGTGCCAGCAGCGGGACATTCGCGAACACCGGGGAGCTGTTTTTT
CASSGTFANTGELFF
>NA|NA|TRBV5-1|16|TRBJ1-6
TGCGCCAGCAGCTTGCGAACCGGGACTGAGAATTCACCCCTCCACTTT
CASSLRTGTENSPLHF
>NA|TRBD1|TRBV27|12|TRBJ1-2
TGTGCCGGAGTAAACAGGGGCTTCGGCTACACCTTC
CAGVNRGFGYTF
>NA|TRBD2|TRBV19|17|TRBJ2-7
TGTGCCAGTAGTATCCGATTTAGCGGGAGGACCCCCTACGAGCAGTACTTC
CASSIRFSGRTPYEQYF
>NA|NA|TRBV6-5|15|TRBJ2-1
TGTGCCAGCAGTCGGTCCGAGGGATCCTACAATGAGCAGTTCTTC
CASSRSEGSYNEQFF
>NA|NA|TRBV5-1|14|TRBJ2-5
TGCGCCAGCAGCTTGGTTCCTTTACAAGAGACCCAGTACTTC
CASSLVPLQETQYF
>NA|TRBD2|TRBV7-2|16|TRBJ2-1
TGTGCCAGCAGTTTTGGGGGGACTAGCGGCTACAATGAGCAGTTCTTC
CASSFGGTSGYNEQFF
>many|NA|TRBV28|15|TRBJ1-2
TGTGCCAGCAGTCCCACCGGGATCAGCGACTATGGCTACACCTTC
CASSPTGISDYGYTF
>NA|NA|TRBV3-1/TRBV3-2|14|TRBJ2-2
TGTGCCAGCAGCCACATTGGGGAGGCCGGGGAGCTGTTTTTT
CASSHIGEAGELFF
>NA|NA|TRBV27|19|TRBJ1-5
TGTGCCAGCAGTCCCGTCCGGGACATCTCGTTCGTATCACATCAGCCCCAGCATTTT
CASSPVRDISFVSHQPQHF
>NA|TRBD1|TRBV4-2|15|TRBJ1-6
TGTGCCAGCAGCCCCTCCGACAGGGCGGATTCACCCCTCCACTTT
CASSPSDRADSPLHF
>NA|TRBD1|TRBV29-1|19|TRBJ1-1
TGCAGCGTTGAAGACCCTCCCCCCGACAGGGTTGGAGGGGACACTGAAGCTTTCTTT
CSVEDPPPDRVGGDTEAFF
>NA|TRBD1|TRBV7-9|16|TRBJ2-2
TGTGCCAGCAGCTCACCGGGACAGCGATATCCCGGGGAGCTGTTTTTT
CASSSPGQRYPGELFF
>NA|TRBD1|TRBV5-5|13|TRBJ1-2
TGTGCCAGCAGCTTGACAGGGGAAAGGGGCTACACCTTC
CASSLTGERGYTF
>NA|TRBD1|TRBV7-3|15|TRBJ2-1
TGTGCCAGCAGCCCCAGGGGGCAGGGGGTAGGCGAGCAGTTCTTC
CASSPRGQGVGEQFF
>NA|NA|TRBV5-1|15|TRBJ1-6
TGCGCCAGCAGCTTGGGTCGGGGTGACAATTCACCCCTCCACTTT
CASSLGRGDNSPLHF
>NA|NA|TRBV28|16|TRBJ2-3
TGTGCCAGCAGTTTAGTCAGGTCAGCTAGCACAGATACGCAGTATTTT
CASSLVRSASTDTQYF
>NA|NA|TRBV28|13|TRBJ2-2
TGTGCCAGCGGAGTGGGGAACACCGGGGAGCTGTTTTTT
CASGVGNTGELFF
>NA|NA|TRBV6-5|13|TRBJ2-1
TGTGCCAGCAGAATTGGACAAACCCATGAGCAGTTCTTC
CASRIGQTHEQFF
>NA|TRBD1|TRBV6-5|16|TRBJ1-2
TGTGCCAGCAGTTACTCGGGGACAGGGCTATACTATGGCTACACCTTC
CASSYSGTGLYYGYTF
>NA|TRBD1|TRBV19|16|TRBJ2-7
TGTGCCAGTAGTATCGGCCCGGGCAGGGGGAAAAGGGAGCAGTACTTC
CASSIGPGRGKREQYF
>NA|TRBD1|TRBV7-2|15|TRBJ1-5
TGTGCCAGCAGCTCCCTGACAGGGGGCAATCAGCCCCAGCATTTT
CASSSLTGGNQPQHF
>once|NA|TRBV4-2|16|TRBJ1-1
TGTGCCAGCAGCCAAAAAACGGACAGAGTGAACACTGAAGCTTTCTTT
CASSQKTDRVNTEAFF
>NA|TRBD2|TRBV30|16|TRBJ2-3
TGTGCCTGGAGTGGCCTAGCGGGAGCAAGGACAGATACGCAGTATTTT
CAWSGLAGARTDTQYF
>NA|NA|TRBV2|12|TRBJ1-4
TGTGCCAGCAGTGAAACAGCTGTAGTCATGTTTTTT
CASSETAVVMFF
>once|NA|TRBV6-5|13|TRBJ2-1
TGTGCCAGCACCAGATTACCGTCTAATGAGCAGTTCTTC
CASTRLPSNEQFF
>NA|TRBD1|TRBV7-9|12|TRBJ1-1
TGTGCCAGTAGACAGGGGAACACTGAAGCTTTCTTT
CASRQGNTEAFF
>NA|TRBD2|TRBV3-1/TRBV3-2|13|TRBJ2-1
TGTGCCAGCAGCTCGGGACTAGCCAGGGAGCAGTTCTTC
CASSSGLAREQFF
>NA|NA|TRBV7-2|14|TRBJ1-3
TGTGCCAGCAGCTCGTCTCAGCGCGGAAACACCATATATTTT
CASSSSQRGNTIYF
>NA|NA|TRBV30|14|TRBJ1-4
TGTGCCTGGAGCCCCTGGGAGGGCTATGAAAAACTGTTTTTT
CAWSPWEGYEKLFF
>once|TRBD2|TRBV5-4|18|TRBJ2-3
TGTGCCAGCAGTAAGGACGGGAGGGGACTTCCTAGCACAGATACGCAGTATTTT
CASSKDGRGLPSTDTQYF
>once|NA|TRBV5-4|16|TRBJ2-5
TGTGCCAGCAGCTTGGATAGACAGTCGATTGAAGAGACCCAGTACTTC
CASSLDRQSIEETQYF
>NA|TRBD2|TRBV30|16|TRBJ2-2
TGTGCCTGGAGGGGTAGCGGGAGGGTGAACACCGGGGAGCTGTTTTTT
CAWRGSGRVNTGELFF
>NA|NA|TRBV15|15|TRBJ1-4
TGTGCCACCAGCAGTAGGACAGCGGTGGGTGAAAAACTGTTTTTT
CATSSRTAVGEKLFF
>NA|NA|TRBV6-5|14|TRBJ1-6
TGTGCCAGCATCAACGTATGGGAGAATTCACCCCTCCACTTT
CASINVWENSPLHF
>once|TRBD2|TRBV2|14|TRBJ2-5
TGTGCCAGCAGTGGGCCCCCGGCGGGGGGGACCCAGTACTTC
CASSGPPAGGTQYF
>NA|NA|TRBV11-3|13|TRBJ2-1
TGTGCCAGCAGCTTATACGGCGCAGGTGAGCAGTTCTTC
CASSLYGAGEQFF
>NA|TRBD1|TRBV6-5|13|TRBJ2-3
TGTGCCAGCGGGACAGGGGGCCGGGATACGCAGTATTTT
CASGTGGRDTQYF
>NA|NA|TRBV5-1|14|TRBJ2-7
TGCGCCAGCAGCTTGGGTTCGGGAGCATACGAGCAGTACTTC
CASSLGSGAYEQYF
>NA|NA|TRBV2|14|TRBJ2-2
TGTGCCAGCGCGATTGACAGGAACACCGGGGAGCTGTTTTTT
CASAIDRNTGELFF
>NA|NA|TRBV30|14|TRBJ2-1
TGTGCCTGGAGTGTATTGGCTAGCGTCAATGAGCAGTTCTTC
CAWSVLASVNEQFF
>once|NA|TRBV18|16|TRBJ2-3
TGTGCCAGCTCACCACCGGTAGGAAAGGGGTCATTGGCGCAGTATTTT
CASSPPVGKGSLAQYF
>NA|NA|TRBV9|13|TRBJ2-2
TGTGCCAGCAGCGGGGGGCCCACCGGGGAGCTGTTTTTT
CASSGGPTGELFF
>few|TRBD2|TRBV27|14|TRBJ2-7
TGTGCCAGCGGAATAGCGGGAGGGCCGTCCGAGCAGTACTTC
CASGIAGGPSEQYF
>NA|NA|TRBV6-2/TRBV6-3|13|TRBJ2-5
TGTGCCAGCAGTCAACATATCCAAGAGACCCAGTACTTC
CASSQHIQETQYF
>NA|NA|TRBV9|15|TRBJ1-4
TGTGCCAGCAGCCCCCGGGCCGCGCGGGCGGAAAAACTGTTTTTT
CASSPRAARAEKLFF
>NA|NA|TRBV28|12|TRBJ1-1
TGTGCCAGCAGGAGATACAGCTATGAAGCTTTCTTT
CASRRYSYEAFF